Included here is one T cell receptor (beta chain) sequence, with context. Its antigen is unidentified. This specimen comes from a study of cytomegalovirus exposure and HLA in healthy donors. The CDR3 has 18 residues. Study results and limitations: In an earlier analysis, productive rearrangement rates for most beta V segments clustered near 87% or 30%. What was likely a sequencing artifact was a cluster of highly shared sequence variants.

PCR was performed using 60 Vbeta and 13 Jbeta primers. Clones were read by immunoSEQ multiplex PCR, and TCRdb kept only the in-frame ones, dropping some. Among 90,000 to 100,000 clones listed, around 77% were seen once. This chain uses TRBV21-1 with TRBJ2-7; the DNA was not used to check the table's D call, TRBD1. TRBV21-1 counts as a pseudogene. This clonotype was sampled from a female donor in good health and CMV-seronegative. Material: PBMCs. The CDR3 DNA follows: TGTGCCAGGAATGAACCAAACAACCCGACAGGAATCTCCTACGAGCAGTACTTC. Translated: CARNEPNNPTGISYEQYF.